This entry is about one T cell receptor beta chain. A single count supports this clone. It lacks a known antigen. Within one base of it there is no much larger clone, and no base qualities were kept. The cysteine opens and the phenylalanine closes a CDR3 of 13 amino acids. Here the CDR3 DNA is all that survives: 39 bases in frame from base 1. V is clipped by 3 bases and J by 5 bases, and the sequence between their germline boundaries is 8 bases long. CDR1 and CDR2 are read off the germline V gene (reference sequence) as LNHDA and SQIVND. The immunoSEQ Assay, a bias-controlled multiplex PCR, was used to amplify TCRbeta CDR3 regions from genomic DNA. Concerning the study's data processing: Nucleated cell counts per sample were estimated from amplification of reference gene primers within the assay. Sequence reads were collapsed and filtered to measure the absolute abundance of every unique TCRbeta CDR3 rearrangement. For each sample, productive Simpson clonality was calculated as the square root of Simpson's diversity index over productive rearrangements. Here the immuneACCESS table is served through TCRdb, limited to in-frame sequences with V and J called. Missing clones are a known gap in these copies; in checked studies unresolved V genes cover under half, and the rest lacks a known reason. That table is the source of V, J and clone size, and D and trimming were worked out from the DNA. Within this sample are over 120,000 clones, with about 85% of them counted one time only. The leading ten clones occupy about 2.5% of the sample.

The data derive from a study of blood T cell repertoires in COVID-19 (TCRdb year 2020). As for the study more broadly: Samples from collaborators originated in the United States, Italy and Spain and spanned both the acute and convalescent phases of COVID-19. The material from the prospective study consisted of cDNA or gDNA derived from T cells, B-cell-depleted T cells, or PBMCs. The dataset comprised deeply sampled blood TCRbeta repertoires from subjects exposed to, actively infected with, or recovered from COVID-19. A freely available public database, intended as a resource for researchers studying the immune response to SARS-CoV-2, is where the repertoires were released. The samples were drawn from two sources: the first 160 participants of the ongoing ImmuneRACE study, and 950 to 1,500 subjects contributed by 6 global collaborators. The sample metadata nearly always contained a de-identified subject ID, COVID-19 status, age in years and sex. Where available, HLA class I and class II types were taken from metadata supplied by the sample provider and were not determined by assay-based typing.

Collaborating institutions collected whole blood in K2EDTA tubes following their own protocols. Collaborator samples were shipped for TCRbeta analysis as frozen whole blood, isolated PBMCs, or DNA extracted from either sample type. The research as a whole found: The quantity of clinical and demographic metadata differed by source and by participant and was supplied without curation.

This chain joins TRBV19 to TRBJ2-1; the D gene cannot be named for sure. The source is a human donor with acute or convalescent COVID-19. The donor label of this sample is uncertain. The source material was peripheral blood. CDR3 loop: CASSIQAHNEQFF. The DNA sequence is TGTGCCAGTAGTATCCAGGCCCACAATGAGCAGTTCTTC. Supplemented by the reference TRBV19 and TRBJ2-1 proteins around the CDR3, the complete variable domain is DGGITQSPKYLFRKEGQNVTLSCEQNLNHDAMYWYRQDPGQGLRLIYYSQIVNDFQKGDIAEGYSVSREKKESFPLTVTSAQKNPTAFYLCASSIQAHNEQFFGPGTRLTVL.